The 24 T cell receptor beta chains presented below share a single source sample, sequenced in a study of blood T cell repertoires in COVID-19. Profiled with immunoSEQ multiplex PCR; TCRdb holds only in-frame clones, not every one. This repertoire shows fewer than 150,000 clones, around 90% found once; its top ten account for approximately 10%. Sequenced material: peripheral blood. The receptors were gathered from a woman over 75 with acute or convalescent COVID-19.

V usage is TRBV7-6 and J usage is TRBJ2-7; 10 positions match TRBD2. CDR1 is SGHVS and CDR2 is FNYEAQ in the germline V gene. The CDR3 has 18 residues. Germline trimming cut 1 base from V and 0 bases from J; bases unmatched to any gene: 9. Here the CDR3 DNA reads TGTGCCAGCAGCTTAGGGCCCCCCGGGACTAGCGACTCCTACGAGCAGTACTTC. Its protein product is CASSLGPPGTSDSYEQYF.

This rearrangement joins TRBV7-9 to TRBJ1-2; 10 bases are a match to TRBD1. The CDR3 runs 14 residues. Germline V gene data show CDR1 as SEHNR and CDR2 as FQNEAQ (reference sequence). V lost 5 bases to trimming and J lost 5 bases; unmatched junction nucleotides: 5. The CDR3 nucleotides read TGTGCCAGCAGCCGGGACAGGGGAGAGTATGGCTACACCTTC. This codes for CASSRDRGEYGYTF.

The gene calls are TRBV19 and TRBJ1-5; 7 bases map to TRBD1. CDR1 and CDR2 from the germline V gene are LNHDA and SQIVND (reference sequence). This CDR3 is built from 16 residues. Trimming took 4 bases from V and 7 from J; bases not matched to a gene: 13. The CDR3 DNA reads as TGTGCCAGTAGTACTTGGAGCGACAGGGTAGGACAGCCCCAGCATTTT. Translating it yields CASSTWSDRVGQPQHF.

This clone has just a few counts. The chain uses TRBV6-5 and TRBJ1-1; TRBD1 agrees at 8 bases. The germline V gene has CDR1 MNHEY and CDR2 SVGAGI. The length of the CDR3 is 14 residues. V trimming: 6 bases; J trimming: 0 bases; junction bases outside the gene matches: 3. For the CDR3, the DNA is TGTGCCAGCAGCAGACAGGGGATGAACACTGAAGCTTTCTTT. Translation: CASSRQGMNTEAFF.

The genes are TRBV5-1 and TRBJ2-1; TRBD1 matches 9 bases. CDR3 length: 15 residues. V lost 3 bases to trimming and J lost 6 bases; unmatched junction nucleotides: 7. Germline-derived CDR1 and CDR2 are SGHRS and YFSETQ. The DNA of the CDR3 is TGCGCCAGCAGCTCGGGACAGGGTTTCCCCAATGAGCAGTTCTTC. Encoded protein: CASSSGQGFPNEQFF. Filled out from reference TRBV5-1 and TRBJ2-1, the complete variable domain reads KAGVTQTPRYLIKTRGQQVTLSCSPISGHRSVSWYQQTPGQGLQFLFEYFSETQRNKGNFPGRFSGRQFSNSRSEMNVSTLELGDSALYLCASSSGQGFPNEQFFGPGTRLTVL.

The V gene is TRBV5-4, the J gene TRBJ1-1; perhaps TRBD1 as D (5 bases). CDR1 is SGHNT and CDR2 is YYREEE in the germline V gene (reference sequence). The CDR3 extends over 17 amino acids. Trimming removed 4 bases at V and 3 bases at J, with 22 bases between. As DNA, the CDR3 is TGTGCCAGCAGCCCGGGGAGGCAGGGAATGAGTTACACTGAAGCTTTCTTT. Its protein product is CASSPGRQGMSYTEAFF.

The CDR3 spells CASRVGTASPLHF. DNA for the CDR3: TGTGCCAGCAGAGTTGGGACAGCTTCACCCCTCCACTTT. The chain joins TRBV2 to TRBJ1-6; 7 positions match TRBD1. Germline V CDR1 and CDR2: SNHLY, FYNNEI. J gave up 9 bases and V 6 bases, and 5 bases lay outside the gene matches. This CDR3 is built from 13 residues.

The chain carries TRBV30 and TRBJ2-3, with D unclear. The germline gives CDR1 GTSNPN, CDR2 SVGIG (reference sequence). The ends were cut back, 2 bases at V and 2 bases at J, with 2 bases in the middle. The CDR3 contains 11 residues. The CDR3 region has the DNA TGTGCCTGGAGTTACACAGATACGCAGTATTTT. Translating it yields CAWSYTDTQYF.

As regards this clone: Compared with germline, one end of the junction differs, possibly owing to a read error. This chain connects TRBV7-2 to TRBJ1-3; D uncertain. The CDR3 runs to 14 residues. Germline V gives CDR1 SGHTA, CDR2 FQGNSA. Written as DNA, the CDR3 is TGTGTCAGCAACACACCGAACTCTGGAAACACCATATATTTT. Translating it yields CVSNTPNSGNTIYF.

As DNA, the CDR3 is TGTGCCAGCAGTGAGTTCTCGGCAGGGATAGAGACCCAGTACTTC. Amino acid sequence: CASSEFSAGIETQYF. V and J are TRBV2 and TRBJ2-5, with D tentatively TRBD1 (5 bases). From germline, CDR1 is SNHLY and CDR2 FYNNEI. V lost 3 bases to trimming and J lost 4 bases, with 15 bases between them. There are 15 residues in the CDR3.

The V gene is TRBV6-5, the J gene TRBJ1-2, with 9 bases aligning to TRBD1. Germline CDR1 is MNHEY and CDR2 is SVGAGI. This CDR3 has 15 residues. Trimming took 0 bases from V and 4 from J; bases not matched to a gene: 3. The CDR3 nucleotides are TGTGCCAGCAGTTACTCGACAGGGGGTACCTATGGCTACACCTTC. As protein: CASSYSTGGTYGYTF.

CDR3 nucleotides: TGTGCCAGCAGCTCCGGGACAGGGGAAGGCTACACCTTC. The encoded protein is CASSSGTGEGYTF. The genes are TRBV7-9 and TRBJ1-2, with 10 bases that match TRBD1. Germline V gene lookup returns CDR1 SEHNR and CDR2 FQNEAQ (reference sequence). Trimming cost V 4 bases and J 8 bases; bases outside gene matches: 4. This CDR3 is 13 amino acids long.

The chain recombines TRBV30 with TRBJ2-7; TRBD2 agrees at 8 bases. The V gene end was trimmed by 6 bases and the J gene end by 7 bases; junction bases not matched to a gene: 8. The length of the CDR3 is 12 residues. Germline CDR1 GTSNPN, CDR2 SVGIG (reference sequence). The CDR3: CACSLGGAEQYF. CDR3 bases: TGTGCCTGTTCTCTCGGGGGGGCGGAGCAGTACTTC. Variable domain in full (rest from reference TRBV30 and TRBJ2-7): SQTIHQWPATLVQPVGSPLSLECTVEGTSNPNLYWYRQAAGRGLQLLFYSVGIGQISSEVPQNLSASRPQDRQFILSSKKLLLSDSGFYLCACSLGGAEQYFGPGTRLTVT.

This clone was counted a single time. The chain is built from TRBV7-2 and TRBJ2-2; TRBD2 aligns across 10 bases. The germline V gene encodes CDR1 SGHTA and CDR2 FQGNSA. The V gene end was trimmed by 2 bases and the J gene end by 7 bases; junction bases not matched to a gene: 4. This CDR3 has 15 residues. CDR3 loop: CASSLLAGEHGELFF. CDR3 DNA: TGTGCCAGCAGCTTACTAGCGGGGGAACACGGGGAGCTGTTTTTT.

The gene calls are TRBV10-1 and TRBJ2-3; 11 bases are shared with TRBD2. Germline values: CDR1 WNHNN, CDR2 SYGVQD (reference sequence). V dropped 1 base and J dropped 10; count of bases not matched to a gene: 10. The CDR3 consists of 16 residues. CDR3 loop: CASSEWGSGGGAPQYF. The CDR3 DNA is TGCGCCAGCAGTGAGTGGGGTAGCGGGGGGGGAGCCCCGCAGTATTTT.

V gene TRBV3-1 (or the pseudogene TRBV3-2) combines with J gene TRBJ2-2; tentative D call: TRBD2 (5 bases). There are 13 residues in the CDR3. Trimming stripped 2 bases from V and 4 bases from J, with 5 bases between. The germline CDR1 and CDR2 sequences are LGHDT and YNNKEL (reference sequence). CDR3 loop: CASSQRGTGELFF. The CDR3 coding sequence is TGTGCCAGCAGCCAACGGGGCACCGGGGAGCTGTTTTTT.

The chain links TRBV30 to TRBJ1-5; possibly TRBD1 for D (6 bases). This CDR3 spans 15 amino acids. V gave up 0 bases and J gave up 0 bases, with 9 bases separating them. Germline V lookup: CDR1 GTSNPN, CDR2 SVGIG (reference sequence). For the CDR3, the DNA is TGTGCCTGGAGTGTTGGGGGCTTTAGCAATCAGCCCCAGCATTTT. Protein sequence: CAWSVGGFSNQPQHF. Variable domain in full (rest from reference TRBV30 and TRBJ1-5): SQTIHQWPATLVQPVGSPLSLECTVEGTSNPNLYWYRQAAGRGLQLLFYSVGIGQISSEVPQNLSASRPQDRQFILSSKKLLLSDSGFYLCAWSVGGFSNQPQHFGDGTRLSIL.

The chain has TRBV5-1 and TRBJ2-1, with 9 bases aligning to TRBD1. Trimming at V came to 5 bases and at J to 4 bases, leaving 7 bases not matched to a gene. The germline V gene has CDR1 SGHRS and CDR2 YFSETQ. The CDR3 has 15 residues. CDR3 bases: TGCGCCAGCAGTAAGCTGGACAGGGGATACAATGAGCAGTTCTTC. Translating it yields CASSKLDRGYNEQFF.

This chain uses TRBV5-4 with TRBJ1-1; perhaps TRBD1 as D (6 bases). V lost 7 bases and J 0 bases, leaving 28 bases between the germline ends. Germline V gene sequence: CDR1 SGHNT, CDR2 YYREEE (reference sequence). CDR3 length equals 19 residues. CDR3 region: CASGSTRGRGLPMNTEAFF. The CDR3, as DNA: TGTGCCAGCGGTTCGACTCGGGGCAGGGGCCTCCCCATGAACACTGAAGCTTTCTTT.

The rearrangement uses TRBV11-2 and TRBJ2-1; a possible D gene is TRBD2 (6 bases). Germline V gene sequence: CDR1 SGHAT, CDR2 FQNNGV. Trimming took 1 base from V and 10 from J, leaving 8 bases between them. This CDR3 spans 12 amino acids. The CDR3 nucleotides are TGTGCCAGCAGCTTAGGTGGGGGGGAGCAGTTCTTC. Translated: CASSLGGGEQFF.

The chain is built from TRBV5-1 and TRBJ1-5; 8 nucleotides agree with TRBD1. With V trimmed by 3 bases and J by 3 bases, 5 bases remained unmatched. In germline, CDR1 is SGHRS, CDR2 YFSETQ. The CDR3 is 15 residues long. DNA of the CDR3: TGCGCCAGCAGCTCAGGGACAGGCGCCAATCAGCCCCAGCATTTT. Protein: CASSSGTGANQPQHF. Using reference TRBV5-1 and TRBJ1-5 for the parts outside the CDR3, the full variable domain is KAGVTQTPRYLIKTRGQQVTLSCSPISGHRSVSWYQQTPGQGLQFLFEYFSETQRNKGNFPGRFSGRQFSNSRSEMNVSTLELGDSALYLCASSSGTGANQPQHFGDGTRLSIL.

The CDR3 loop reads CASSLLDSGYTF. In nucleotides, the CDR3 is TGTGCCAGCAGCCTTCTCGACAGTGGCTACACCTTC. V gene TRBV3-1 (or the pseudogene TRBV3-2) combines with J gene TRBJ1-2; a weak D match, TRBD1 (5 bases). V shed 4 bases and J shed 7 bases, with 10 bases lying between them. The germline gives CDR1 LGHDT, CDR2 YNNKEL (reference sequence). The CDR3 contains 12 residues.

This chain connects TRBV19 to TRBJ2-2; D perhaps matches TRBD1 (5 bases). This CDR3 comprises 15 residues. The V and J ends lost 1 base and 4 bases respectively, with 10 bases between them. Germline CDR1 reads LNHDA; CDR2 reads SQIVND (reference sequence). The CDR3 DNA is TGTGCCAGTAGTATAGTTGGTGGGGCCACCGGGGAGCTGTTTTTT. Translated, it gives CASSIVGGATGELFF.

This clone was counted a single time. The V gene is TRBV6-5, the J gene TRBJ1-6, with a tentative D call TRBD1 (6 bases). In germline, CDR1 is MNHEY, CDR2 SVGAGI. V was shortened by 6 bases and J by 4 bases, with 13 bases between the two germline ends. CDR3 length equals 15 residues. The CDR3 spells CASSPGTTYNSPLHF. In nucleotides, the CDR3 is TGTGCCAGCAGCCCCGGGACAACATATAATTCACCCCTCCACTTT.